This TCR beta chain emerged from a study of T cells in Graves' hyperthyroidism and ophthalmopathy. Study observations and caveats: Most thyroid clonotypes that were expanded above 0.001 also turned up in blood. Through a model of 13 V-J features, ophthalmopathy was separated from stable hyperthyroidism.

Germline V gene lookup returns CDR1 SEHNR and CDR2 FQNEAQ (reference sequence). The CDR3 spans 14 residues. The V gene end was trimmed by 1 base and the J gene end by 6 bases; junction bases not matched to a gene: 5. RNA transcripts provided the source from which TCR beta CDR3 regions were amplified. When the TCR CDR3 underwent first-round RT-PCR, the HTBI primer set was used. MiXCR was run by TCRdb on the multiplex PCR reads, yielding one entry per CDR3 protein. The sample records about 710,000 distinct CDR3 sequences, about a sixth being singletons. As regards this clonotype: Its antigen is still unknown.

The chain links TRBV7-9 to TRBJ2-5, with 7 nucleotides matching TRBD1. This receptor was obtained from a man between 18 and 29 years old with Graves' hyperthyroidism. Sequencing was done on a sample of blood. The CDR3, as DNA: TGTGCCAGCAGCTTAGTAGGGGGCGCCCAGACCCAGTACTTC. Amino acids: CASSLVGGAQTQYF.